What follows is one T cell receptor beta chain and its context. The antigen is unknown. The data derive from a study of T cell responses to AZD1222 COVID-19 vaccine. The data were produced by immunoSEQ multiplex PCR, yet TCRdb's version contains in-frame clones alone and is incomplete. This sample has 150,000 or so clones, with about 91% found just once. V gave up 4 bases and J gave up 8 bases; unmatched junction bases: 5. Germline V gene sequence: CDR1 SGDLS, CDR2 YYNGEE. The CDR3 extends over 15 amino acids. General observations from the study: White British ancestry dominated among donors, who included more females, and clonal diversity was possibly underestimated.

This specimen was peripheral blood, taken on day 0 of AZD1222 vaccination. The chain is built from TRBV9 and TRBJ2-1; TRBD2 matches at 14 bases. The clonotype originates from an adult in good health. The CDR3 region has the DNA TGTGCCAGCAGCTTGGGACTAGCGGGAGTGGATGAGCAGTTCTTC. Protein: CASSLGLAGVDEQFF.